This entry features one T cell receptor (beta chain) sequence. The record originates from a study of blood T cell repertoires in COVID-19. The germline gives CDR1 LNHDA, CDR2 SQIVND (reference sequence). The CDR3 runs 14 residues. The V gene lost 7 bases and the J gene lost 4 bases, with 14 bases spanning the gap. In the source study's methods: Estimated nucleated cell counts came from reference gene primer amplification. The assay was immunoSEQ multiplex PCR, and TCRdb's table has in-frame clones only and misses some. Clonal size and the V and J genes are those of that table, whereas D and trimming came from the DNA. The table has under 200,000 clones, approximately 91% seen once.

The sequencing input was peripheral blood. This sequence was found in a young man with active or convalescent COVID-19. This rearrangement joins TRBV19 to TRBJ1-3; D might be TRBD1 (5 bases). The CDR3 DNA sequence: TGTGCCAGTAATCTGGGTAGGGGCGGAAACACCATATATTTT. Translation: CASNLGRGGNTIYF.